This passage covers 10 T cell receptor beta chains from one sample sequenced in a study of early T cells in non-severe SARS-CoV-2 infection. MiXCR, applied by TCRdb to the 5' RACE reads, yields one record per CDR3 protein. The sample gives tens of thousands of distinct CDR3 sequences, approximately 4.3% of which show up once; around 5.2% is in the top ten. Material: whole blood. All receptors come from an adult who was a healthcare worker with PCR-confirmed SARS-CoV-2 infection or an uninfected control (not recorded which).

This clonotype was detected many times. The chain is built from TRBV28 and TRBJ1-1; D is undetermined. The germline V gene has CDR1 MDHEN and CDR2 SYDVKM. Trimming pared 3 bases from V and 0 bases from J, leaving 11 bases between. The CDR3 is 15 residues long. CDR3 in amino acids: CASSLVPGVNTEAFF. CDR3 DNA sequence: TGTGCCAGCAGTTTGGTCCCCGGGGTGAACACTGAAGCTTTCTTT.

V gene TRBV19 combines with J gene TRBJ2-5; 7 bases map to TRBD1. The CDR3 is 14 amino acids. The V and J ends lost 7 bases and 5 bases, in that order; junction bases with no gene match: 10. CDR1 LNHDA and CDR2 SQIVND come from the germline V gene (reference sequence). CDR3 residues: CASIRDRVGETQYF. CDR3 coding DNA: TGTGCCAGTATTCGTGACAGGGTGGGCGAGACCCAGTACTTC.

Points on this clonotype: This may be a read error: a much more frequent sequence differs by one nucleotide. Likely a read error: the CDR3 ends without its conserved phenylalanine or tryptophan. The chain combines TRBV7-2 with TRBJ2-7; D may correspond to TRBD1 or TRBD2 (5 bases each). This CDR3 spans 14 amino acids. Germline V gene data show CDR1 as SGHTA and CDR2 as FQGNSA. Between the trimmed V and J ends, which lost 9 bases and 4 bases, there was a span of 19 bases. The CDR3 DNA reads TGTGCCAGTTCCCCCCGGGACGGGTTATACGAGCAGTACTTA. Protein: CASSPRDGLYEQYL.

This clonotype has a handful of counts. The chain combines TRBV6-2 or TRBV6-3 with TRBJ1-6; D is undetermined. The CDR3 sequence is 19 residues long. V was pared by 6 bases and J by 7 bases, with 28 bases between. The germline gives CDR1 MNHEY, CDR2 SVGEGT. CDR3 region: CASSILRRSSRVQNSPLHF. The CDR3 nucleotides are TGTGCCAGCAGCATACTCAGACGATCCAGTCGGGTTCAGAATTCACCCCTCCACTTT.

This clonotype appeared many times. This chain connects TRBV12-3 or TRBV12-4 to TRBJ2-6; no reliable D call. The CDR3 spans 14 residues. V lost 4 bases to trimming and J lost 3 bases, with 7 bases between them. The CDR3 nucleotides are TGTGCCAGCAGTTCGATGGGTGGGGCCAACGTCCTGACTTTC. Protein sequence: CASSSMGGANVLTF.

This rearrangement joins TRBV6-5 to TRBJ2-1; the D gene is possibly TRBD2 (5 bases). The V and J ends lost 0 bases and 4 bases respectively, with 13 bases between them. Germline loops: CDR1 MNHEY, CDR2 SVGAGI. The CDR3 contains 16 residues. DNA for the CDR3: TGTGCCAGCAGTTACTCTCGGGCGGGCCTGTACAATGAGCAGTTCTTC. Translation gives CASSYSRAGLYNEQFF.

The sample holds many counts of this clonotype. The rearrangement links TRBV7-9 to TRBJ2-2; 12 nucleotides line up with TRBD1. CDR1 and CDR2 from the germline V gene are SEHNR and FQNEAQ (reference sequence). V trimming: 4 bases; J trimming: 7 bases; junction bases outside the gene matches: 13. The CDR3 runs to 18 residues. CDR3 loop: CASSSSTGTGGIGGELFF. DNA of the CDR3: TGTGCCAGCAGCTCCAGTACCGGGACAGGGGGCATAGGCGGGGAGCTGTTTTTT.

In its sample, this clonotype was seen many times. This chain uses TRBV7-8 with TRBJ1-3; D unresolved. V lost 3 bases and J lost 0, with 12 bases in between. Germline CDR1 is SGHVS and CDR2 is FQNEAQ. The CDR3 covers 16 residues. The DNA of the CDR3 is TGTGCCAGCAGCTTCCCGCTGGCGAGCTCTGGAAACACCATATATTTT. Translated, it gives CASSFPLASSGNTIYF.

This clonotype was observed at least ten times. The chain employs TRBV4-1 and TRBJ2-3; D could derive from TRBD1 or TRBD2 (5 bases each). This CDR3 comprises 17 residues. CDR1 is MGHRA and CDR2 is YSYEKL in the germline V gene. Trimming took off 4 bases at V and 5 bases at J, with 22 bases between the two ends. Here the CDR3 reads CASSLKGSGTAGDTQYF. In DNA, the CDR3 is TGCGCCAGCAGCCTAAAGGGTTCAGGGACCGCGGGAGATACGCAGTATTTT.

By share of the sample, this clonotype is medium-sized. CDR3 in amino acids: CASSPPGQRNEQFF. CDR3 nucleotides: TGTGCCAGCAGCCCCCCGGGACAGCGAAATGAGCAGTTCTTC. The chain is built from TRBV7-2 and TRBJ2-1; 7 positions match TRBD1. The germline V gene encodes CDR1 SGHTA and CDR2 FQGNSA. Unmatched junction bases numbered 8, after V lost 5 bases and J lost 7 bases. CDR3 length: 14 amino acids.